Listed below are T cell receptor beta chains from one sample, sequenced in a study of early T cells in non-severe SARS-CoV-2 infection. Via MiXCR, TCRdb re-called the 5' RACE reads, giving one row per CDR3 protein. Found here are over 30,000 distinct CDR3 sequences, about 5.2% of them singletons; the top ten hold roughly 6.3%. The sample here was whole blood, taken at baseline. The receptors stem from an adult who was a healthcare worker with PCR-confirmed SARS-CoV-2 infection or an uninfected control (not recorded which). Both conserved end residues are part of each CDR3. The D gene is left open where the match is weak. Some rows have no size entry. The others give once, few or many, or a class for an expanded clone.

J gene,D gene,clone size,V gene,CDR3 DNA,CDR3 protein
TRBJ1-3,TRBD1,many,TRBV27,TGTGCCGCGAAGGGGGCGGGTGGAAACACCATATATTTT,CAAKGAGGNTIYF
TRBJ1-6,.,many,TRBV20-1,TGCAGTGCTAGTATAGGACAGTATTCACCCCTCCACTTT,CSASIGQYSPLHF
TRBJ1-6,TRBD1,many,TRBV20-1,TGCAGTGCTAGATCGGGACAGTATAATTCACCCCTCCACTTT,CSARSGQYNSPLHF
TRBJ1-1,TRBD1,many,TRBV20-1,TGCAGTGCCGCGGAGACAGGGGGCTGGAACACTGAAGCTTTCTTT,CSAAETGGWNTEAFF
TRBJ1-1,.,many,TRBV12-3/TRBV12-4,TGTGCCAGCAGTCGGTGGGCCGGACAGTTGAACACTGAAGCTTTCTTT,CASSRWAGQLNTEAFF
TRBJ2-3,TRBD2,many,TRBV11-2,TGTGCCAGCAGCTTAGCTCTAGCGGTCCGAGATACGCAGTATTTT,CASSLALAVRDTQYF
TRBJ2-1,TRBD2,many,TRBV10-2,TGCGCCAGCAGTGCCACTAGCGGGAGTAAAGACAATGAGCAGTTCTTC,CASSATSGSKDNEQFF
TRBJ2-2,.,many,TRBV2,TGTGCCAGCGGACGAGGCACCGGGGAGCTGTTTTTT,CASGRGTGELFF
TRBJ1-5,.,few,TRBV7-2,TGTGCCAGCAGCTCCGAACCGAATCAGCCCCAGCATTTT,CASSSEPNQPQHF
TRBJ2-3,TRBD1,.,TRBV7-9,TGTGCCAGCAGCCCACCCCCGGGACAGGGTTCCGATAGCACAGATACGCAGTATTTT,CASSPPPGQGSDSTDTQYF
TRBJ2-1,.,many,TRBV7-2,TGTGCCAGCAGCTCGGCGGCAGGTGAGCAGTTCTTC,CASSSAAGEQFF
TRBJ1-3,.,many,TRBV29-1,TGCAGCGTTGAAGATCTTAGTGGCACTGGAAACACCATATATTTT,CSVEDLSGTGNTIYF
TRBJ1-1,.,many,TRBV12-3/TRBV12-4,TGTGCCAGCAGTTTAGATTCCGTAAAGAACACTGAAGCTTTCTTT,CASSLDSVKNTEAFF
TRBJ2-5,TRBD2,many,TRBV7-8,TGTGCCAGCAGCTTCCTAGCGGGAGGGCAAGAGACCCAGTACTTC,CASSFLAGGQETQYF
TRBJ1-1,.,medium-sized,TRBV10-1,TGCGCCACCTCAGCCAGGGAAAACACTGAAGCTTTCTTT,CATSARENTEAFF
TRBJ1-2,.,.,TRBV12-3/TRBV12-4,TGTGCCAGCAGTTTAGATTTATCCGGCTATGGCTACACCTTC,CASSLDLSGYGYTF
TRBJ2-3,TRBD2,.,TRBV28,TGTGCCAGCAGCACCCCACGGACTAGCGGGGTATATTCAGATACGCAGTATTTT,CASSTPRTSGVYSDTQYF
TRBJ1-2,.,.,TRBV14,TGTGCCAGCAGCCCTCACGGGGGACCTGGCTACACCTTC,CASSPHGGPGYTF
TRBJ2-7,.,many,TRBV28,TGTGCCAGCAGCGCTACCCTCCACCAGCAGTACTTC,CASSATLHQQYF
TRBJ2-3,TRBD1,many,TRBV6-2/TRBV6-3,TGTGCCAGCTTTTCGACAGGGCAAGGAGATACGCAGTATTTT,CASFSTGQGDTQYF
TRBJ2-2,.,.,TRBV21-1,TGTGCCAGCACCACCCGGGACAGGTTCCGCGGGGAGCTGTTTTTT,CASTTRDRFRGELFF
TRBJ1-1,TRBD1,many,TRBV18,TGTGCCAGCTCACCACCCTCAGGGGGTGAGACTGAAGCTTTCTTT,CASSPPSGGETEAFF
TRBJ2-7,TRBD2,many,TRBV13,TGTGCCAGCAGCTTAGAGGCTAGCGGGAGGTCCTACGAGCAGTACTTC,CASSLEASGRSYEQYF
TRBJ1-2,.,.,TRBV7-9,TGTGCCAGCAGCTTTGCCCCCCAAGGGGCAGCCTATGGCTACACCTTC,CASSFAPQGAAYGYTF
TRBJ2-3,.,few,TRBV5-6,TGTGTCAGCAGCTTGGAGTCGACAGTCACGCAGTATTTT,CVSSLESTVTQYF
TRBJ2-3,.,many,TRBV12-3/TRBV12-4,TGTGCCAGCAGCGGAGGGGGGCCCGAAGATACGCAGTATTTT,CASSGGGPEDTQYF
TRBJ1-1,TRBD1,many,TRBV7-8,TGTGCCAGCAGCTTAATTGCACAGGGGTCGGCCACTGAAGCTTTCTTT,CASSLIAQGSATEAFF
TRBJ1-3,.,many,TRBV7-2,TGTGCCAGCAGCCACAACCCCGGGACGACCTCGCTGACCATATATTTT,CASSHNPGTTSLTIYF
TRBJ2-5,.,many,TRBV7-8,TGTGCCAGCAGCTTAGCGCTGCGGGACGCTGGCCCGGACGAGACCCAGTACTTC,CASSLALRDAGPDETQYF
TRBJ2-3,.,many,TRBV11-1,TGTGCCAGCAGCTTAAGCGTGGGGAGCACAGATACGCAGTATTTT,CASSLSVGSTDTQYF
TRBJ2-2,.,many,TRBV19,TGTGCCAGTAGGGACAACCCAAACACCGGGGAGCTGTTTTTT,CASRDNPNTGELFF
TRBJ2-1,TRBD1,many,TRBV10-3,TGTGCCATCAGTGGAACCGGGACAGGGAATGCTGAGCAGTTCTTC,CAISGTGTGNAEQFF
TRBJ2-5,.,many,TRBV7-8,TGTGCCAGCAGCTTAAGGCGAATCGGGGAGACCCAGTACTTC,CASSLRRIGETQYF
TRBJ2-7,TRBD1,many,TRBV7-8,TGTGCCAGCAGCTCGGGGACAGGGAGCTACGAGCAGTACTTC,CASSSGTGSYEQYF
TRBJ2-3,.,many,TRBV28,TGTGCCAGCAGGCTTAGTCATGCTAGCGTTTCAGATACGCAGTATTTT,CASRLSHASVSDTQYF
TRBJ2-7,.,many,TRBV5-1,TGCGCCAGCAGCTTGGATGTCGGAGGGCCCTACGAGCAGTACTTC,CASSLDVGGPYEQYF
TRBJ2-3,.,many,TRBV11-2,TGTGCCAGCAGCTTAGGGGGCGGAACGGGAGATACGCAGTATTTT,CASSLGGGTGDTQYF
TRBJ2-1,TRBD2,many,TRBV5-4,TGTGCCAGCAGCACTCCTAGCGGGTCTTCCTACAATGAGCAGTTCTTC,CASSTPSGSSYNEQFF
TRBJ2-2,TRBD2,many,TRBV7-2,TGTGCCAGCAGCCGGACTAGGGAAACCGGGGAGCTGTTTTTT,CASSRTRETGELFF
TRBJ2-1,TRBD2,few,TRBV12-3/TRBV12-4,TGTGCCAGCAGTTTCCGGACTAGCGGGAGGGATGAGCAGTTCTTC,CASSFRTSGRDEQFF
TRBJ2-7,TRBD2,.,TRBV12-3/TRBV12-4,TGTGCCAGCAGTCCATCAAACCTCCTCTTACCTAGCGGGAGTAAGCACGAGCAGTACTTC,CASSPSNLLLPSGSKHEQYF
TRBJ2-1,TRBD1,many,TRBV9,TGTGCCAGCAGCGGGCAGACAGGGGGTAACAGGGAGCAGTTCTTC,CASSGQTGGNREQFF
TRBJ2-3,.,many,TRBV20-1,TGCAGTGCCCGGGACCCCACAGATACGCAGTATTTT,CSARDPTDTQYF
TRBJ2-1,.,many,TRBV19,TGTGCCAGTAGTACGTTCCGAGACAATGAGCAGTTCTTC,CASSTFRDNEQFF
TRBJ2-1,TRBD2,medium-sized,TRBV29-1,TGCAGCGTTGAAGATGGACTAGCGGCCTACAATGAGCAGTTCTTC,CSVEDGLAAYNEQFF
TRBJ2-1,.,few,TRBV24-1,TGTGCCACCAGTCCCTCCGGCTGGGATGAGCAGTTCTTC,CATSPSGWDEQFF
TRBJ2-3,TRBD2,many,TRBV6-1,TGTGCCAGCAGTGTACAGGCCTCTAGCGGGAGGCACACAGATACGCAGTATTTT,CASSVQASSGRHTDTQYF
TRBJ2-5,TRBD2,few,TRBV29-1,TGCAGCGTGTTGGGACTAGCGGGAGCAGAGACCCAGTACTTC,CSVLGLAGAETQYF
TRBJ2-7,TRBD2,many,TRBV4-1,TGCGCCAGCAGCCCCGCCGGGACTAGCGGAGTCCCGCCCTACGAGCAGTACTTC,CASSPAGTSGVPPYEQYF
TRBJ1-1,.,many,TRBV2,TGTGCCAGCAGTGGACAAACGAACACTGAAGCTTTCTTT,CASSGQTNTEAFF
TRBJ2-3,TRBD2,many,TRBV5-1,TGCGCCAGCAGCCCGGGGGAGGGGTTCACAGATACGCAGTATTTT,CASSPGEGFTDTQYF